Each of the 11 T cell receptor beta chains below was sequenced from the same sample in a study of CD4+ T cells in melanoma. TCRdb's table, derived via immunoSEQ multiplex PCR, lists solely in-frame clones and lacks some. In the table there are fewer than 4,500 clones, about 65% of which are singletons. The sample was cells from a culture (not recorded whether cultured in vitro). The source of these receptors is a human donor with melanoma.

V gene TRBV3-1 (or the pseudogene TRBV3-2) combines with J gene TRBJ2-7, with 11 bases aligning to TRBD2. The CDR3 runs 17 residues. V shed 1 base and J 0 bases; nucleotides not matched to a gene: 5. The germline gives CDR1 LGHDT, CDR2 YNNKEL (reference sequence). The CDR3: CASSQGSGGVSSYEQYF. CDR3 coding DNA: TGTGCCAGCAGCCAAGGTAGCGGGGGGGTCAGCTCCTACGAGCAGTACTTC.

This chain links TRBV7-6 with TRBJ2-7; 10 bases line up with TRBD1. V lost 5 bases and J lost 3; bases outside the gene matches: 7. Germline CDR1 reads SGHVS; CDR2 reads FNYEAQ. This CDR3 contains 15 residues. The CDR3 nucleotides are TGTGCCAGCAGCCCGAGCCGGGACAGGGGCTACGAGCAGTACTTC. This encodes CASSPSRDRGYEQYF.

The chain has TRBV7-9 and TRBJ1-2; D is undetermined. Per germline, CDR1 SEHNR and CDR2 FQNEAQ (reference sequence). CDR3 size: 14 residues. With 1 base removed from V and 8 bases from J, the gap between germline ends came to 14 bases. The CDR3 coding sequence is TGTGCCAGCAGCTTAGGTCAGGTTGTCAAGGGCTACACCTTC. Encoded protein: CASSLGQVVKGYTF. Supplemented by reference TRBV7-9 and TRBJ1-2, the full variable domain reads DTGVSQNPRHKITKRGQNVTFRCDPISEHNRLYWYRQTLGQGPEFLTYFQNEAQLEKSRLLSDRFSAERPKGSFSTLEIQRTEQGDSAMYLCASSLGQVVKGYTFGSGTRLTVV.

The J gene is TRBJ2-3, the V gene TRBV5-4, with no clear D. Germline assignment: CDR1 SGHNT and CDR2 YYREEE (reference sequence). V was trimmed by 4 bases and J by 5 bases, leaving 8 bases between them. CDR3 size: 12 residues. The CDR3 nucleotides read TGTGCCAGCAGCCTACAGCAAGATACGCAGTATTTT. Translation gives CASSLQQDTQYF.

The V call is TRBV10-2, the J call TRBJ1-1, with TRBD1 matching 8 bases. CDR1 and CDR2 (germline): WSHSY, SAAADI. The length of the CDR3 is 14 residues. Germline trimming cut 8 bases from V and 3 bases from J; bases unmatched to any gene: 8. CDR3 nucleotides: TGCGCCAGCTGGACAGGGTCCCTATACACTGAAGCTTTCTTT. Translation gives CASWTGSLYTEAFF.

This sequence joins TRBV7-8 and TRBJ2-3; 13 bases map to TRBD2. Unmatched junction bases numbered 3, after V lost 5 bases and J lost 4 bases. From germline, CDR1 is SGHVS and CDR2 FQNEAQ. This CDR3 spans 15 amino acids. For the CDR3, the DNA is TGTGCCAGCAGCCGGACTAGCGGGGGTGCAGATACGCAGTATTTT. This translates into CASSRTSGGADTQYF.

The genes are TRBV18 and TRBJ1-1; 11 bases fit TRBD1. With V trimmed by 0 bases and J by 4 bases, 1 base remained unmatched. The CDR3 spans 15 residues. The germline V gene has CDR1 KGHSH and CDR2 LQKENI. The CDR3 sequence is CASSPPGQGATEAFF. The DNA of the CDR3 is TGTGCCAGCTCACCACCCGGACAGGGGGCCACTGAAGCTTTCTTT.

This clone was detected once. V and J are TRBV6-2 or TRBV6-3 and TRBJ2-7; tentatively, D is TRBD1 (8 bases). Between the trimmed V and J ends, which lost 6 bases and 0 bases, there was a span of 18 bases. CDR1 and CDR2 from the germline V gene are MNHEY and SVGEGT. The CDR3 sequence is 16 residues long. In nucleotides, the CDR3 is TGTGCCAGCAGATACCTACAGGGGGGGACCTCCTACGAGCAGTACTTC. It codes for CASRYLQGGTSYEQYF.

The chain is built from TRBV5-1 and TRBJ2-1; perhaps TRBD1 as D (5 bases). The CDR3 consists of 16 residues. From germline, CDR1 is SGHRS and CDR2 YFSETQ. Trimming pared 4 bases from V and 7 bases from J, leaving 21 bases between. The CDR3 sequence is CASSQRAGQHGNEQFF. The CDR3 DNA reads as TGCGCCAGCAGCCAAAGGGCAGGACAACATGGGAATGAGCAGTTCTTC. Looking up the rest from reference TRBV5-1 and TRBJ2-1 gives the full variable domain: KAGVTQTPRYLIKTRGQQVTLSCSPISGHRSVSWYQQTPGQGLQFLFEYFSETQRNKGNFPGRFSGRQFSNSRSEMNVSTLELGDSALYLCASSQRAGQHGNEQFFGPGTRLTVL.

By share, this clone ranks as medium-sized. The chain uses TRBV27 and TRBJ2-1, with a weak D call TRBD1 (5 bases). Trimming took off 3 bases at V and 10 bases at J, with 10 bases between the two ends. CDR1 is MNHEY, CDR2 SMNVEV, per germline (reference sequence). The CDR3 extends over 12 amino acids. CDR3 loop: CASSFQGGEQFF. The CDR3, as DNA: TGTGCCAGCAGTTTTCAGGGCGGCGAGCAGTTCTTC.

This clone has more than one count but fewer than ten. This chain links TRBV12-3 or TRBV12-4 with TRBJ2-7; no firm D call. Deletions cut 2 bases from V and 3 bases from J, with 5 bases between. The CDR3 extends over 12 amino acids. In nucleotides, the CDR3 is TGTGCCAGCAGTTTAAACCTCTACGAGCAGTACTTC. Translating gives CASSLNLYEQYF.